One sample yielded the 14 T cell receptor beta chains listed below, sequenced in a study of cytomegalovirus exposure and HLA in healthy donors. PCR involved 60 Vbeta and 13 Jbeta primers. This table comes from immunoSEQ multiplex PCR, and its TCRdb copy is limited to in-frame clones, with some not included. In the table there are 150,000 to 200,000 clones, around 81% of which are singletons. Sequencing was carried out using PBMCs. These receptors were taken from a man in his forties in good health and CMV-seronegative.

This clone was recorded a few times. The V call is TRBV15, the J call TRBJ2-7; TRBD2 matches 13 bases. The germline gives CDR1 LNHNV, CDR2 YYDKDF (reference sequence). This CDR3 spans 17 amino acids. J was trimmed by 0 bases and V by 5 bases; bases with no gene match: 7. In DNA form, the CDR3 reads TGTGCCACCAGCGGAGGACTAGCGGGAGCCAGCTCCTACGAGCAGTACTTC. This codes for CATSGGLAGASSYEQYF.

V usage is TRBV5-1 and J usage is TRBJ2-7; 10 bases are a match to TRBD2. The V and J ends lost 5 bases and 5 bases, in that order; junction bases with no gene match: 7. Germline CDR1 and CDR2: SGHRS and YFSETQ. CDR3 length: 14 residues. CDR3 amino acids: CASREREGLNEQYF. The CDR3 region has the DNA TGCGCCAGCAGGGAGCGGGAGGGCCTGAACGAGCAGTACTTC.

For the CDR3, the DNA is TGTGCCAGCAGCCCCGGAGGGCAAGCTAACTATGGCTACACCTTC. Its protein product is CASSPGGQANYGYTF. The V and J genes are TRBV5-4 and TRBJ1-2; D is ambiguous. The ends were cut back, 4 bases at V and 0 bases at J, with 13 bases in the middle. CDR1 and CDR2 from the germline V gene are SGHNT and YYREEE (reference sequence). The CDR3 consists of 15 residues.

CDR3 protein: CASSETGQGATGYTF. The DNA of the CDR3 is TGTGCCAGCAGTGAAACGGGACAGGGGGCTACTGGCTACACCTTC. The genes are TRBV2 and TRBJ1-2; the match to TRBD1 covers 12 bases. Germline V gives CDR1 SNHLY, CDR2 FYNNEI. The V and J ends lost 2 bases and 7 bases, in that order; junction bases with no gene match: 5. This CDR3 has 15 amino acids.

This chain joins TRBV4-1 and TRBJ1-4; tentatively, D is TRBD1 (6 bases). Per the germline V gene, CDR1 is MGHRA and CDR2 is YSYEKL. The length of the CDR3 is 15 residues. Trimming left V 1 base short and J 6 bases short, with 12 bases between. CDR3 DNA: TGCGCCAGCAGCCAAGCGAGAGGGGGGGATGAAAAACTGTTTTTT. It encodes CASSQARGGDEKLFF.

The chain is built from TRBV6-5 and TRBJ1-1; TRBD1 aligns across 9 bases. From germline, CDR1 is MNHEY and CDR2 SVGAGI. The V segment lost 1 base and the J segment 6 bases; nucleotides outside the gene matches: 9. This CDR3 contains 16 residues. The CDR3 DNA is TGTGCCAGCAGTTACTTGGCCGGGACAGGGTCCCCTGAAGCTTTCTTT. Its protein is CASSYLAGTGSPEAFF.

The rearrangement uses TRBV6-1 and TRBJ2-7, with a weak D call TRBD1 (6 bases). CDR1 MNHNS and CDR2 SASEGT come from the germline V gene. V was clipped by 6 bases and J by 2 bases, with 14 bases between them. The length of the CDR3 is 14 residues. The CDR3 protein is CASRPTGLPYEQYV. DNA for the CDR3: TGTGCCAGCAGACCCACAGGGCTTCCCTACGAGCAGTACGTC.

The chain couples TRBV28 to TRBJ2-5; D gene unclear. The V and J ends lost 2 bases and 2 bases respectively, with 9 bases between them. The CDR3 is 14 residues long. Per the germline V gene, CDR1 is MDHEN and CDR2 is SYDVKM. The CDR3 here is CASSLTQQQETQYF. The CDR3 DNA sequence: TGTGCCAGCAGTTTAACACAGCAACAAGAGACCCAGTACTTC.

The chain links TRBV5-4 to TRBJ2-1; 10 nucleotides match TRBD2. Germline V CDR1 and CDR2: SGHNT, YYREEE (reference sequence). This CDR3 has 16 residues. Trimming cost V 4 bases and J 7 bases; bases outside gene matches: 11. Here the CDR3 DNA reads TGTGCCAGCAGCCCGGGGGCTAGCGGGAGAGCGAATGAGCAGTTCTTC. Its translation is CASSPGASGRANEQFF.

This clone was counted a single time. In nucleotides, the CDR3 is TGCGCCAGCAGCCCTAGGGGGGGCCACCAAGAGACCCAGTACTTC. It is translated as CASSPRGGHQETQYF. The rearrangement uses TRBV4-1 and TRBJ2-5; D is perhaps TRBD2 (7 bases). The CDR3 is 15 residues long. Germline V CDR1 and CDR2: MGHRA, YSYEKL. Trimming took 4 bases from V and 0 from J, leaving 12 bases between them.

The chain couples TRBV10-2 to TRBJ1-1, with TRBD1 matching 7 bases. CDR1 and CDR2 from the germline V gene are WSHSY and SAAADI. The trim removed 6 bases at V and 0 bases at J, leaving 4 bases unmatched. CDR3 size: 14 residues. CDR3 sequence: CASRSGQMNTEAFF. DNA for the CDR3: TGCGCCAGCAGGTCGGGACAGATGAACACTGAAGCTTTCTTT.

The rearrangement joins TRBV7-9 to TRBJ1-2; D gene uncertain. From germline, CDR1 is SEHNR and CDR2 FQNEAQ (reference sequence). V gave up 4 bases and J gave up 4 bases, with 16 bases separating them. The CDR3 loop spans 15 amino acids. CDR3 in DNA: TGTGCCAGCAGCTCGACGGAGAAGGAAGCCTATGGCTACACCTTC. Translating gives CASSSTEKEAYGYTF.

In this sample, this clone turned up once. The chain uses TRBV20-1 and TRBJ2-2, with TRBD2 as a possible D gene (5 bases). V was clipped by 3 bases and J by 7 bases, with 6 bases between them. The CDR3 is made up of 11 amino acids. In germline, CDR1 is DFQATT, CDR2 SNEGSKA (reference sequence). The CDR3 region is CSASEGGELFF. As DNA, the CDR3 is TGCAGTGCTAGCGAGGGCGGGGAGCTGTTTTTT.

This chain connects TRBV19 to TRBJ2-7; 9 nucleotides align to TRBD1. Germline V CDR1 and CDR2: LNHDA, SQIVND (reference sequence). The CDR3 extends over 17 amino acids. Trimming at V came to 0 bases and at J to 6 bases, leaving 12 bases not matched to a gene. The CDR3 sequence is CASSIDLVRDREVEQYV. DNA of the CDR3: TGTGCCAGTAGTATAGATCTAGTCAGGGACAGGGAAGTCGAGCAGTACGTC.